This T cell receptor beta chain was recovered during a study of technical replicates of blood from a handful of donors. The CDR3 runs 12 residues. Unmatched junction bases numbered 2, after V lost 3 bases and J lost 7 bases. Germline CDR1 SGHVS, CDR2 FNYEAQ. TCRdb's copy holds only in-frame clones and misses some; the assay was immunoSEQ multiplex PCR. The sample holds just over 55,000 clones, roughly 95% seen once. The clonotype originates from a human donor in good health. Some clones in this sample may be carry-over from other donors' samples. Sequenced material: PBMCs. The chain combines TRBV7-6 with TRBJ2-5; TRBD2 matches 7 bases. CDR3 protein: CASSLASGTQYF. The CDR3 DNA follows: TGTGCCAGCAGCTTGGCTAGCGGGACCCAGTACTTC.